This TCR beta chain was identified during a study of PD-1 blockade in classical Hodgkin lymphoma. This sample's time point: cycle 4 day 1 (C4D1), after more than five weeks of nivolumab. Every patient was affected by relapse after autologous stem cell transplantation, while exposure to brentuximab vedotin was not uniform. The CDR3 sequence is 13 residues long. Trimming stripped 1 base from V and 2 bases from J, with 6 bases between. Germline assignment: CDR1 SGHTA and CDR2 FQGNSA. This clone occurred once. Data came from immunoSEQ multiplex PCR; TCRdb stores just in-frame clones and leaves some out. The data contain over 60,000 clones, just over 90% of them seen just once; the ten biggest clones take up around 8%.

This TCR was sampled from a human donor with classical Hodgkin lymphoma. The chain uses TRBV7-2 and TRBJ2-7, with D possibly TRBD2 on 5 matching bases. The material sequenced was peripheral blood mononuclear cells (PBMCs), taken before the fourth cycle of nivolumab. The CDR3 sequence is CASSLGGPYEQYF. CDR3 sequence (DNA): TGTGCCAGCAGCTTAGGCGGGCCCTACGAGCAGTACTTC.